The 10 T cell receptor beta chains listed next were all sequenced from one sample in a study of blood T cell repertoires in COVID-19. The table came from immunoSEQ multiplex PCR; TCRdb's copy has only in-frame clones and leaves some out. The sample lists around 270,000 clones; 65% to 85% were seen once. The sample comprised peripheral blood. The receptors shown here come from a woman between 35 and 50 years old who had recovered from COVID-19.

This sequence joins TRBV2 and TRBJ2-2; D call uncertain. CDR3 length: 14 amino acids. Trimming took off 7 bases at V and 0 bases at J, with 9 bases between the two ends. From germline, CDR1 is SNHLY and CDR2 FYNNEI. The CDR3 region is CASKTDTNTGELFF. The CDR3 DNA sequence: TGTGCCAGCAAAACAGATACGAACACCGGGGAGCTGTTTTTT.

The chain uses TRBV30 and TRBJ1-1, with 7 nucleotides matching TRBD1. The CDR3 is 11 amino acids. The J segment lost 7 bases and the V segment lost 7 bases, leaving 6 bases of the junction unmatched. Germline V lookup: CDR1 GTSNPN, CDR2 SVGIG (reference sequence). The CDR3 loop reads CASQRDSEAFF. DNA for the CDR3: TGTGCCTCCCAACGGGACAGTGAAGCTTTCTTT. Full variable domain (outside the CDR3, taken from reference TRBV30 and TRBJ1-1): SQTIHQWPATLVQPVGSPLSLECTVEGTSNPNLYWYRQAAGRGLQLLFYSVGIGQISSEVPQNLSASRPQDRQFILSSKKLLLSDSGFYLCASQRDSEAFFGQGTRLTVV.

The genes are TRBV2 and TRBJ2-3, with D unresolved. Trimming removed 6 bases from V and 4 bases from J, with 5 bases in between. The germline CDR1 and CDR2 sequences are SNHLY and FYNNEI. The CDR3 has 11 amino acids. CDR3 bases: TGTGCCAGCAGATATGCAGATACGCAGTATTTT. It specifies CASRYADTQYF.

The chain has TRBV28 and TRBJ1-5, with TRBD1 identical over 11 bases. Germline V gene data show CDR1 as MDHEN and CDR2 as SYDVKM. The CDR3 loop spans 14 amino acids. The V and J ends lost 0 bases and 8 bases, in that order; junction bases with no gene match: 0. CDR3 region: CASSLWGQGEPQHF. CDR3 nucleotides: TGTGCCAGCAGTTTATGGGGACAGGGGGAGCCCCAGCATTTT.

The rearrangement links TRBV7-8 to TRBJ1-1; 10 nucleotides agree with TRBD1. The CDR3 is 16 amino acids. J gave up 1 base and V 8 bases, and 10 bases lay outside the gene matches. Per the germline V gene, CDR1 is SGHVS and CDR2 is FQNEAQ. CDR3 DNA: TGTGCCAGCTACCTGTGGACAGGGGGTGAGAACACTGAAGCTTTCTTT. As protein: CASYLWTGGENTEAFF. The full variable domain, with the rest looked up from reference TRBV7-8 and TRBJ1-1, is GAGVSQSPRYKVAKRGQDVALRCDPISGHVSLFWYQQALGQGPEFLTYFQNEAQLDKSGLPSDRFFAERPEGSVSTLKIQRTQQEDSAVYLCASYLWTGGENTEAFFGQGTRLTVV.

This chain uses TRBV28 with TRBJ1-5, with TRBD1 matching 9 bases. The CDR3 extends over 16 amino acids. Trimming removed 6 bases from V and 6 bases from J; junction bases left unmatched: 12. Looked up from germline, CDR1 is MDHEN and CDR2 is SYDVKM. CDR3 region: CASRPLGQGARQPQHF. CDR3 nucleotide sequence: TGTGCCAGCAGGCCCCTGGGACAGGGCGCGCGTCAGCCCCAGCATTTT.

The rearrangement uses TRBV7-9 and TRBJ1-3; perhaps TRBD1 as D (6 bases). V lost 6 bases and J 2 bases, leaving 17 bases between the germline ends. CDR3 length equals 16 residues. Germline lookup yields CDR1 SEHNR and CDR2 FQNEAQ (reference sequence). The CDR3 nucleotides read TGTGCCAGCAGAAATCCTCGGACAGCAACTGGAAACACCATATATTTT. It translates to CASRNPRTATGNTIYF.

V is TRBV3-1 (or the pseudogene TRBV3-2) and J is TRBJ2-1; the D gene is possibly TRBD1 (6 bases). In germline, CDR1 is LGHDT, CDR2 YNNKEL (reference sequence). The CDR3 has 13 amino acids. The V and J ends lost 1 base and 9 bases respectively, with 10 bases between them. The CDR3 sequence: CASSQGGGGEQFF. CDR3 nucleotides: TGTGCCAGCAGCCAAGGAGGGGGTGGTGAGCAGTTCTTC.

CDR3 in DNA: TGTGCCAGTAGCCTAGAGATTATGAACACTGAAGCTTTCTTT. It is translated as CASSLEIMNTEAFF. The gene calls are TRBV19 and TRBJ1-1; D remains unclear. The germline V gene encodes CDR1 LNHDA and CDR2 SQIVND (reference sequence). The V end lost 6 bases, the J end lost 0 bases, and 11 bases lay between the germline ends. The CDR3 loop spans 14 amino acids.

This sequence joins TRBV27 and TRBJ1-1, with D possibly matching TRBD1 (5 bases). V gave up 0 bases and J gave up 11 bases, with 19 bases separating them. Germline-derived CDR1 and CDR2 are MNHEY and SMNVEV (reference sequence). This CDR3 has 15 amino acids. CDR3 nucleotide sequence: TGTGCCAGCAGTTTATCCCCCCTGTCAGGGAAAGGCGCTTTCTTT. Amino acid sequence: CASSLSPLSGKGAFF.